This T cell receptor (beta chain) was recorded in a study of CD8 T cells in Susac syndrome. Overall study context: Patients with Susac syndrome were therapy-naive, taking corticosteroids, with some also receiving intravenous immunoglobulin, or taking intravenous immunoglobulin alone at the time their blood was drawn. Points from the study as a whole: The study acknowledged a relatively small number of individuals in its TCR sequencing and HLA analysis. Susac-specific public clones found in total CD8+ repertoires numbered 15 to 20, and those in CD8+ TEMRA repertoires numbered roughly 5.

The CD8+ and CD4+ T cells were negatively isolated, with the TEMRA cells enriched by FACS. After extraction with the RNeasy kit, about 0.45 to 1 ug of the RNA was reverse transcribed using random hexamers. TCRdb reprocessed the immunoSEQ multiplex PCR reads with MiXCR, giving one entry per CDR3 protein. The sample carries roughly 89,000 distinct CDR3 sequences, 95% to 96% recorded once. The V gene's germline CDR1 is MDHEN and CDR2 SYDVKM. The V and J ends lost 3 bases and 4 bases respectively, with 9 bases between them. This CDR3 is 13 amino acids long. Points on this clonotype: The antigen remains undetermined.

The gene calls are TRBV28 and TRBJ2-5, with a weak D call TRBD2 (5 bases). The sequence derives from a human donor with Susac syndrome. The sample comprised CD8+ T cells from PBMCs. CDR3 in amino acids: CASSLVGGETQYF. The CDR3, as DNA: TGTGCCAGCAGTTTGGTCGGAGGAGAGACCCAGTACTTC.